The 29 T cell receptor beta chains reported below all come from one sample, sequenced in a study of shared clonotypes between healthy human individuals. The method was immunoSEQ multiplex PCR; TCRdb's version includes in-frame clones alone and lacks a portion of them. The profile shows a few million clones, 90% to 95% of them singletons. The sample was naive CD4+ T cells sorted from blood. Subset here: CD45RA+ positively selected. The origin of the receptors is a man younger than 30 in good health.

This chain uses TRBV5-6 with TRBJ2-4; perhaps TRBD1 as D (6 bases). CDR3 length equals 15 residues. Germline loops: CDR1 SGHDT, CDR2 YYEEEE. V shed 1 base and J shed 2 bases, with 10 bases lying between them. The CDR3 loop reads CASSLTQGSKNIQYF. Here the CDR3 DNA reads TGTGCCAGCAGCTTGACCCAGGGGTCCAAAAACATTCAGTACTTC. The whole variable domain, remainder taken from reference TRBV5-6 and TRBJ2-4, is DAGVTQSPTHLIKTRGQQVTLRCSPKSGHDTVSWYQQALGQGPQFIFQYYEEEERQRGNFPDRFSGHQFPNYSSELNVNALLLGDSALYLCASSLTQGSKNIQYFGAGTRLSVL.

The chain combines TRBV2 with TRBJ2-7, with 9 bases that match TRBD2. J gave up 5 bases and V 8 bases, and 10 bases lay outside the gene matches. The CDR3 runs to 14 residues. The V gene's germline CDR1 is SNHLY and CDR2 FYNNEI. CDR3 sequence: CASQVAGEVHEQYF. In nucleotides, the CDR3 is TGTGCCAGCCAAGTAGCGGGAGAAGTCCACGAGCAGTACTTC.

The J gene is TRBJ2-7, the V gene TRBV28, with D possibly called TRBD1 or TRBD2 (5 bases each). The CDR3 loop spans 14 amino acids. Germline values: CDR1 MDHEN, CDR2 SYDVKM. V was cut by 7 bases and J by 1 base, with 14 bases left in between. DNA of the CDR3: TGTGCCAGCAACAACCGGGACGGGTCCTACGAGCAGTACTTC. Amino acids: CASNNRDGSYEQYF.

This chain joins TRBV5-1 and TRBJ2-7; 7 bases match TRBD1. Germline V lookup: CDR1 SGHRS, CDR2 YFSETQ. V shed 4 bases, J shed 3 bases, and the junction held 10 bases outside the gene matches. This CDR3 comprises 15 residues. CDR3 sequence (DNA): TGCGCCAGCAGCATGGGGGACAGCATCATCTACGAGCAGTACTTC. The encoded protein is CASSMGDSIIYEQYF. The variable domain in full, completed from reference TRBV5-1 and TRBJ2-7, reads KAGVTQTPRYLIKTRGQQVTLSCSPISGHRSVSWYQQTPGQGLQFLFEYFSETQRNKGNFPGRFSGRQFSNSRSEMNVSTLELGDSALYLCASSMGDSIIYEQYFGPGTRLTVT.

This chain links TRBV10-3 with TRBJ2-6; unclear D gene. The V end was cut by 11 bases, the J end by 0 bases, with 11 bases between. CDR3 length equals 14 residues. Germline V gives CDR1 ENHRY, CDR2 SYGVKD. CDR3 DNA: TGTGCCGTGGGGTCCTTCTCTGGGGCCAACGTCCTGACTTTC. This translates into CAVGSFSGANVLTF.

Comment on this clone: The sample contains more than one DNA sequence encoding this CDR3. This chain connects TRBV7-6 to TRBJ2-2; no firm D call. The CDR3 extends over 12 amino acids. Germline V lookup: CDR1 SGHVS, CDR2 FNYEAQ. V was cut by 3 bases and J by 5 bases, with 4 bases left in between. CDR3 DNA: TGTGCCAGCAGCTTTCAGACCGGGGAGCTGTTTTTT. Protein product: CASSFQTGELFF.

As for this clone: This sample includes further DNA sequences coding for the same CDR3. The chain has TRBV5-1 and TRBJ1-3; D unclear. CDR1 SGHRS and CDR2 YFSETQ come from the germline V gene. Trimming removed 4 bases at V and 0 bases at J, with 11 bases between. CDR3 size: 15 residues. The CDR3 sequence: CASSPTGSSGNTIYF. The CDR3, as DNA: TGCGCCAGCAGCCCAACGGGGAGCTCTGGAAACACCATATATTTT.

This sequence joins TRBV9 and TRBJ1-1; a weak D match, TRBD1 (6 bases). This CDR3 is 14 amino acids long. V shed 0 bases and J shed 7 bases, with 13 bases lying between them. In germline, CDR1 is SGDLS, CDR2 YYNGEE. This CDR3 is CASSVAGTWGEAFF. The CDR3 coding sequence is TGTGCCAGCAGCGTAGCAGGGACATGGGGTGAAGCTTTCTTT. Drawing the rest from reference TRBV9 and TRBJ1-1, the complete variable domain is DSGVTQTPKHLITATGQRVTLRCSPRSGDLSVYWYQQSLDQGLQFLIQYYNGEERAKGNILERFSAQQFPDLHSELNLSSLELGDSALYFCASSVAGTWGEAFFGQGTRLTVV.

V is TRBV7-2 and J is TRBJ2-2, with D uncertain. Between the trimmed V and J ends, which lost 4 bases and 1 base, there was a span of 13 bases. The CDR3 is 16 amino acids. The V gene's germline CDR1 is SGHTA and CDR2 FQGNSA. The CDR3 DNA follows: TGTGCCAGCAGCTGGGCCGGGCCCAAGAACACCGGGGAGCTGTTTTTT. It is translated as CASSWAGPKNTGELFF.

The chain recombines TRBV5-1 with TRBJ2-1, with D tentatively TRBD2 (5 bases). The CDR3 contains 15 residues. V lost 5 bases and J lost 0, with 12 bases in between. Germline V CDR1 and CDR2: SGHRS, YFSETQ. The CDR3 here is CASRLAPSSYNEQFF. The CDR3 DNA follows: TGCGCCAGCAGATTAGCGCCTAGCTCCTACAATGAGCAGTTCTTC.

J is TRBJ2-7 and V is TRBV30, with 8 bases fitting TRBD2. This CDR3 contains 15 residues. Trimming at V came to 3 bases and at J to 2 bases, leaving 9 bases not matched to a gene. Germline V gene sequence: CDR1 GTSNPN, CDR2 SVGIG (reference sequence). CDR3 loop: CAWRGAGGTPYEQYF. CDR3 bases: TGTGCCTGGAGGGGGGCGGGGGGTACCCCCTACGAGCAGTACTTC.

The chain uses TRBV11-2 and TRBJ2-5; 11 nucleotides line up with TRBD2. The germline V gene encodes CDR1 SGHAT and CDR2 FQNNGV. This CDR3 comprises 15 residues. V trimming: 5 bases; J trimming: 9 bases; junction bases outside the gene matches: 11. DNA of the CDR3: TGTGCCAGCAGCACCCGACTAGCGGGGAGGATGTCCCAGTACTTC. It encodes CASSTRLAGRMSQYF.

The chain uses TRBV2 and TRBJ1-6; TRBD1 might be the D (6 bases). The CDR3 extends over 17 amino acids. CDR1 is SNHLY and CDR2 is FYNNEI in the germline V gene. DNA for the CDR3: TGTGTAGTGGCAGGGGAAGACTCGAGCTCCTATAATTCACCCCTCCACTTT. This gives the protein CVVAGEDSSSYNSPLHF.

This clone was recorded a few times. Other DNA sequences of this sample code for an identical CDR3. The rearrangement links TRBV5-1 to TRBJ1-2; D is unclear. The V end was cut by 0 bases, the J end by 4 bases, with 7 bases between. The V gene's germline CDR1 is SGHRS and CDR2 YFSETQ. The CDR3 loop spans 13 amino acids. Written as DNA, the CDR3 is TGCGCCAGCAGCTTGGGGGAGGGCTATGGCTACACCTTC. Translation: CASSLGEGYGYTF. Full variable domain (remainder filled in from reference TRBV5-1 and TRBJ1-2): KAGVTQTPRYLIKTRGQQVTLSCSPISGHRSVSWYQQTPGQGLQFLFEYFSETQRNKGNFPGRFSGRQFSNSRSEMNVSTLELGDSALYLCASSLGEGYGYTFGSGTRLTVV.

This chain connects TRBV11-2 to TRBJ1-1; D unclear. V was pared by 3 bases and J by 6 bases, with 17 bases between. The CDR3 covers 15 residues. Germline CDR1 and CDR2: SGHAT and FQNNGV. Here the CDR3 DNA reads TGTGCCAGCAGCTTTTATGGTTCTGGGAGCCCTGAAGCTTTCTTT. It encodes CASSFYGSGSPEAFF.

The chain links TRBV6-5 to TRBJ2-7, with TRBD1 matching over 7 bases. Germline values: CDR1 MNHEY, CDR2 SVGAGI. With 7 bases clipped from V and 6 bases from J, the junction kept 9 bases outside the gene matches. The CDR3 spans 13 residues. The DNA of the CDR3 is TGTGCCAGCAACCCCGACAGGGCTGGCGAGCAGTACTTC. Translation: CASNPDRAGEQYF.

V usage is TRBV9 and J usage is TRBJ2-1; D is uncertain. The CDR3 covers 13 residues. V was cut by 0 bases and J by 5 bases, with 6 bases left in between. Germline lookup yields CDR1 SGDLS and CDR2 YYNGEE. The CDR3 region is CASSVAPNNEQFF. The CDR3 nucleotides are TGTGCCAGCAGCGTAGCCCCCAACAATGAGCAGTTCTTC.

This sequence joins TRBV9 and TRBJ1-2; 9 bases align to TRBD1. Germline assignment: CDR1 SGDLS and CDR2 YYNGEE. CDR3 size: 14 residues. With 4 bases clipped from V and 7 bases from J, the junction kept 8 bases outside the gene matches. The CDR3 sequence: CASSQGQGIGGYTF. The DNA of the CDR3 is TGTGCCAGCAGCCAGGGACAGGGAATAGGTGGCTACACCTTC.

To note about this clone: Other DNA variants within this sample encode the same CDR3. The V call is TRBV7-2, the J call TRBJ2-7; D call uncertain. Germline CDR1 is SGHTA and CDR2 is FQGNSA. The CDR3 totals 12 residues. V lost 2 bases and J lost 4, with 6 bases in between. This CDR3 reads CASSLLAYEQYF. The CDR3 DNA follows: TGTGCCAGCAGCTTATTGGCGTACGAGCAGTACTTC.

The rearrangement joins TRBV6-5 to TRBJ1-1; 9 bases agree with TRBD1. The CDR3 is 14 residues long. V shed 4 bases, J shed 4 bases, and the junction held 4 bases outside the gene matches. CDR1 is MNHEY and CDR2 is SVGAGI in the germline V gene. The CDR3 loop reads CASSSPTGGTEAFF. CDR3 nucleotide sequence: TGTGCCAGCAGTTCCCCGACAGGGGGCACTGAAGCTTTCTTT.

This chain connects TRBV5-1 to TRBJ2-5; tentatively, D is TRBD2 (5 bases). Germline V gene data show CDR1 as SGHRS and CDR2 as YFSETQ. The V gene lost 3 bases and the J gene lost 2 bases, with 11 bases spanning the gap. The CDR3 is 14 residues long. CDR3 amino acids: CASSSPTGQETQYF. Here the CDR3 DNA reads TGCGCCAGCAGCTCTCCGACGGGGCAAGAGACCCAGTACTTC.

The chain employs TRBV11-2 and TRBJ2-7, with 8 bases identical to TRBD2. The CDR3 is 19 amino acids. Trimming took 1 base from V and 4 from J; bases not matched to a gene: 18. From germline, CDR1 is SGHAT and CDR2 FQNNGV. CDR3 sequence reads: CASSLVVRGGLGINYEQYF. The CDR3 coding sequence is TGTGCCAGCAGCTTAGTCGTCCGGGGGGGCCTGGGTATAAATTACGAGCAGTACTTC.

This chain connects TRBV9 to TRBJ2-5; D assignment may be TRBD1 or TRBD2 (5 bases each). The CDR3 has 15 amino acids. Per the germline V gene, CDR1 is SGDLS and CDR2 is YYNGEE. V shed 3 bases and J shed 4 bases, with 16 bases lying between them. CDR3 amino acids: CASSARDGLTETQYF. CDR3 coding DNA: TGTGCCAGCAGCGCCCGGGACGGTCTTACAGAGACCCAGTACTTC.

CDR3 sequence: CASSYSRDRGTEQYF. The CDR3 coding sequence is TGTGCCAGCAGTTACTCCCGGGACAGGGGTACCGAGCAGTACTTC. The rearrangement links TRBV6-5 to TRBJ2-7; 10 nucleotides line up with TRBD1. V trimming: 0 bases; J trimming: 6 bases; junction bases outside the gene matches: 5. The V gene's germline CDR1 is MNHEY and CDR2 SVGAGI. The CDR3 is made up of 15 amino acids.

The CDR3 reads CASTGGASIEQYF. CDR3 sequence (DNA): TGTGCCAGCACGGGAGGCGCCTCGATCGAGCAGTACTTC. This chain links TRBV5-4 with TRBJ2-7, with 7 bases identical to TRBD2. The junction had 9 bases not matched to a gene; V was cut back by 6 bases and J by 6 bases. Germline V gives CDR1 SGHNT, CDR2 YYREEE (reference sequence). This CDR3 spans 13 amino acids.

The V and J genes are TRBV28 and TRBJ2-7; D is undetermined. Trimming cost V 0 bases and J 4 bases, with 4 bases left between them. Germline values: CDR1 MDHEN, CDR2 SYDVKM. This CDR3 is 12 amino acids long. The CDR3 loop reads CASSLWQYEQYF. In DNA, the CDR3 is TGTGCCAGCAGTTTATGGCAGTACGAGCAGTACTTC. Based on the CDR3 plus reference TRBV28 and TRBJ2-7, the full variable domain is DVKVTQSSRYLVKRTGEKVFLECVQDMDHENMFWYRQDPGLGLRLIYFSYDVKMKEKGDIPEGYSVSREKKERFSLILESASTNQTSMYLCASSLWQYEQYFGPGTRLTVT.

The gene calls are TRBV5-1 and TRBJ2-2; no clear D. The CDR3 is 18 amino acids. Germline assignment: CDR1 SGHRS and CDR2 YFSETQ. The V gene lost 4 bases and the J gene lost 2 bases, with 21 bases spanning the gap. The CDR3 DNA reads TGCGCCAGCAGCCCTTCCGCAGCGAGTAAATTCAACACCGGGGAGCTGTTTTTT. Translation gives CASSPSAASKFNTGELFF.

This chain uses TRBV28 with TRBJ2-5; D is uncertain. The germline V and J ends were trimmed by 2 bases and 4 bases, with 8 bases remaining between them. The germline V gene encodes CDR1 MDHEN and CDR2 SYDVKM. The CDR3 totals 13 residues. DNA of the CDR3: TGTGCCAGCAGTTTAGTCCCCCGAGAGACCCAGTACTTC. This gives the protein CASSLVPRETQYF. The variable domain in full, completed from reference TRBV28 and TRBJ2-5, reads DVKVTQSSRYLVKRTGEKVFLECVQDMDHENMFWYRQDPGLGLRLIYFSYDVKMKEKGDIPEGYSVSREKKERFSLILESASTNQTSMYLCASSLVPRETQYFGPGTRLLVL.

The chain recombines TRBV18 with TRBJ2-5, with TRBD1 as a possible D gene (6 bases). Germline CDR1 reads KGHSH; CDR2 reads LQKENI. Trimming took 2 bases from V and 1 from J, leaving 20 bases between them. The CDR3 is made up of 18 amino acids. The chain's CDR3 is CASSPAAGEPGGQETQYF. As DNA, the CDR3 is TGTGCCAGCTCACCAGCGGCAGGGGAACCTGGGGGCCAAGAGACCCAGTACTTC.